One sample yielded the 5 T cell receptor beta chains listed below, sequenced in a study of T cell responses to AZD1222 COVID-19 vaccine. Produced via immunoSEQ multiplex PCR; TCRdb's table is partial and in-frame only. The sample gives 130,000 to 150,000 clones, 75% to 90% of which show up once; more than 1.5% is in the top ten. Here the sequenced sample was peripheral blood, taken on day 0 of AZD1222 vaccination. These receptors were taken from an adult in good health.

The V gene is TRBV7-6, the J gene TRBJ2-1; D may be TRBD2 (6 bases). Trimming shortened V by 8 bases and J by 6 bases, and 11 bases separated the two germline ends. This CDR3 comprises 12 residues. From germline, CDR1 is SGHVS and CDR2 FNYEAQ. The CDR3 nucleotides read TGTGCCAGCGGAGGGAGAGGCAATGAGCAGTTCTTC. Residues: CASGGRGNEQFF.

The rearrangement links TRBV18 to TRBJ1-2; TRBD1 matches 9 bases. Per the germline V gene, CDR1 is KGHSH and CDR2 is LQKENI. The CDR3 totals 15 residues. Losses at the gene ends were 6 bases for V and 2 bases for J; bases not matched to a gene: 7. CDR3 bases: TGTGCCAGCTCTCCAAGGACAGGGGCAAACTATGGCTACACCTTC. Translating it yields CASSPRTGANYGYTF.

The CDR3 sequence: CASSPNDRGAFF. The CDR3 region has the DNA TGTGCCAGCAGTCCTAACGACAGGGGCGCTTTCTTT. The chain employs TRBV12-3 or TRBV12-4 and TRBJ1-1, with 8 bases aligning to TRBD1. The CDR3 length is 12 residues. Trimming took 5 bases from V and 11 from J; bases not matched to a gene: 7.

The CDR3 nucleotides read TGTGCCAGCTCCTGGGGGGTTGGACCCTACAATGAGCAGTTCTTC. Translation gives CASSWGVGPYNEQFF. The chain recombines TRBV11-3 with TRBJ2-1; weak D call: TRBD2 (6 bases). This CDR3 region has 15 residues. The germline gives CDR1 SGHNT, CDR2 YENEEA. The ends were cut back, 8 bases at V and 2 bases at J, with 16 bases in the middle.

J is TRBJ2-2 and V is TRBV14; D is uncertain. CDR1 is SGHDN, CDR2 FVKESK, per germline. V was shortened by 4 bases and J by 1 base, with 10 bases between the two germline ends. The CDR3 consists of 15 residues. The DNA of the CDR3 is TGTGCCAGCAGCCCTATGGTAGGGAACACCGGGGAGCTGTTTTTT. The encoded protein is CASSPMVGNTGELFF.